This TCR beta chain appears in the sequencing data of a study of T-cell memory formation after mild COVID-19. Findings and caveats of the study: Clones shrinking from day 15 to 85 showed even CD4/CD8 mixes; later expanders tilted CD4+.

TCRdb processed the 5' RACE reads anew with MiXCR; each CDR3 protein has one entry. The sample shows fewer than 350,000 distinct CDR3 sequences, more than 15% of them seen only once. The table lists this clonotype with a few counts. Its antigen remains unidentified. The source is a man aged 18 to 29 who had mild COVID-19 (a few samples of this study predate the infection). Cell type and time point are not known. The sequenced sample was PBMCs or a T cell subset sorted from them (not recorded which).

In DNA, the CDR3 is TGTGCCAGCAGTTTTCGGGGGGTAGCTTTCTTT. This sequence encodes CASSFRGVAFF. V is TRBV12-3 or TRBV12-4 and J is TRBJ1-1, with D possibly TRBD1 on 5 matching bases. The germline V and J ends were trimmed by 3 bases and 10 bases, with 9 bases remaining between them. CDR3 length: 11 residues.